This T cell receptor (beta chain) was captured by sequencing in a study of human T cells and chemical hapten exposure. This CDR3 is 14 amino acids long. CDR1 is SEHNR and CDR2 is FQNEAQ in the germline V gene (reference sequence). Trimming removed 6 bases from V and 6 bases from J, with 14 bases in between. The library tagged each cDNA molecule with unique molecular identifiers. The authors' processing: A typical sample had roughly 96,000 TCRs, with about 20,000 to 700,000 overall. Via MiXCR, TCRdb re-called the RACE reads, giving one row per CDR3 protein. The V and J calls were determined by TCRdb, not by the authors. The table shows over 300,000 distinct CDR3 sequences, with about 5.1% occurring only once. The time point denotes: pre-sensitization, week 0. Treatment: therapeutic diphenylcyclopropenone sensitization with weekly scalp DPC.

The starting material was whole blood, obtained in connection with sensitization to the hapten diphenylcyclopropenone (DPC). The sequence derives from a woman in her forties or fifties with alopecia areata. Some clones in this sample may be carry-over from other donors' samples. The rearrangement links TRBV7-9 to TRBJ2-2; TRBD1 might be the D (5 bases). This CDR3 reads CASSRHGAAGELFF. The DNA for the CDR3 is TGTGCCAGCAGTCGACATGGGGCCGCCGGGGAGCTGTTTTTT.